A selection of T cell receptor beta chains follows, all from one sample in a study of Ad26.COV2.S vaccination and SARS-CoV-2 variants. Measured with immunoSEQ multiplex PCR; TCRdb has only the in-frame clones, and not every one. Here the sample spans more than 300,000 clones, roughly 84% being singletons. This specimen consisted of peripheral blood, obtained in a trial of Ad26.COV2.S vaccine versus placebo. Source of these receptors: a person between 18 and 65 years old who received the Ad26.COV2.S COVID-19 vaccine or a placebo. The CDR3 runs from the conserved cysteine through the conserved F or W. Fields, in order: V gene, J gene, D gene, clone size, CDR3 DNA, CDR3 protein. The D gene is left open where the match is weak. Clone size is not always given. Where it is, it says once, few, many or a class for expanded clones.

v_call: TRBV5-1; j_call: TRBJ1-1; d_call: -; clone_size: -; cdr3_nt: TGCGCCAGCAGCGCATTAGGGGTCTTCATGAACACTGAAGCTTTCTTT; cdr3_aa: CASSALGVFMNTEAFF
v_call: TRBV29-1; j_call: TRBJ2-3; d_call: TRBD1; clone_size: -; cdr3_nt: TGCAGCGCGGACAGGGGCGGCACAGATACGCAGTATTTT; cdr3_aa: CSADRGGTDTQYF
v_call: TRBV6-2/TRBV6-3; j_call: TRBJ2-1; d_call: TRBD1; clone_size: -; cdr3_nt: TGTGCCAGCAGTCTCAACAGGGGGAGCTCCTACAATGAGCAGTTCTTC; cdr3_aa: CASSLNRGSSYNEQFF
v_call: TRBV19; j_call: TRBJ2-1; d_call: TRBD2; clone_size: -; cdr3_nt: TGTGCCAGTAGTATCACCGGACTAGGTCCTGAGCAGTTCTTC; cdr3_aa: CASSITGLGPEQFF
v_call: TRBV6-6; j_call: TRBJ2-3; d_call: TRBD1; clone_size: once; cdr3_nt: TGTGCCAGCAGTCCACGCGTCCGGACAGGGGGCTCAGATACGCAGTATTTT; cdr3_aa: CASSPRVRTGGSDTQYF
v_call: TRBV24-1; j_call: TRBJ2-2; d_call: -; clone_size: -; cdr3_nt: TGTGCCACCAGTGATCGGCTAGCCGGGGAGCTGTTTTTT; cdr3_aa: CATSDRLAGELFF
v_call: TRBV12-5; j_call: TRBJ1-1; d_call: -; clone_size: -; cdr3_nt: TGTGCTAGTGGCAAGGGGGGGGTCGGTGTGAACACTGAAGCTTTCTTT; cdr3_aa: CASGKGGVGVNTEAFF
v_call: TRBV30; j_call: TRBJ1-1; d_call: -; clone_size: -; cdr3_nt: TGTGCCTGGGAACCCCAGGGATATGACACTGAAGCTTTCTTT; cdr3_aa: CAWEPQGYDTEAFF
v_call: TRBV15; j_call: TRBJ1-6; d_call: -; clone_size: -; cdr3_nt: TGTGCCACCAGCAGAGATGGGACTTATAATTCACCCCTCCACTTT; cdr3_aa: CATSRDGTYNSPLHF
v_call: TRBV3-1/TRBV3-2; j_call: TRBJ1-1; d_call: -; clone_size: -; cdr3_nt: TGTGCCAGCAGCCAAGACCGTGACGGAAACACTGAAGCTTTCTTT; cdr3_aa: CASSQDRDGNTEAFF
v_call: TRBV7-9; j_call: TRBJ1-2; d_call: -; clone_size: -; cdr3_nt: TGTGCCAGCAGCCCGAACCAGGAAAAAAATGGCTACACCTTC; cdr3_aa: CASSPNQEKNGYTF
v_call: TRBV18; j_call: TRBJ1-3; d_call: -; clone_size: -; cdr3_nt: TGTGCCAGCTCACCACTAATAGTTGAGACTGGAAACACCATATATTTT; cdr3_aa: CASSPLIVETGNTIYF
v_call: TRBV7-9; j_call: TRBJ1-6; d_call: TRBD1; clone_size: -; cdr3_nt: TGTGCCAGCAGCTGGATTTCAGGGGGCAACTATAATTCACCCCTCCACTTT; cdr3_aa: CASSWISGGNYNSPLHF
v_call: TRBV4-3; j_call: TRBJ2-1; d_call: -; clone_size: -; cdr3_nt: TGCGCCAGCAGCTCCCCAGGGAGAGAGAGTGAGCAGTTCTTC; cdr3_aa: CASSSPGRESEQFF
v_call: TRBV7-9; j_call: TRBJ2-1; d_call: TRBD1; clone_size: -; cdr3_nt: TGTGCCAGCAGCATCGACAGGGGTACCTACAATGAGCAGTTCTTC; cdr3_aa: CASSIDRGTYNEQFF
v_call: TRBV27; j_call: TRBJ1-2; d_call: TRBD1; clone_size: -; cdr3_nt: TGTGCCAGCAGTGTAGGACAGGGGGACTATGGCTACACCTTC; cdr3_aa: CASSVGQGDYGYTF
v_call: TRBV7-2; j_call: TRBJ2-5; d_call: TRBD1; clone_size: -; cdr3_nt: TGTGCCAGCAGCAGGGGGCGCGGGGAGACCCAGTACTTC; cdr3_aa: CASSRGRGETQYF
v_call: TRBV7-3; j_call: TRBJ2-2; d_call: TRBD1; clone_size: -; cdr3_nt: TGTGCCAGCAGCTCTGACAGGGGGCTTATTTCCGGGGAGCTGTTTTTT; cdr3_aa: CASSSDRGLISGELFF
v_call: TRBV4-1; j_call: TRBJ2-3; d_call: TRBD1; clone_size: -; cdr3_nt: TGCGCCAGCAGCCAAGAAAGGGGGCCCGTTACGCAGTATTTT; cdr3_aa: CASSQERGPVTQYF
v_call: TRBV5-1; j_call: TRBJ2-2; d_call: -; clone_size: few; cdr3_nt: TGCGCCAGCCGGTTCCAGGGTTCGGCCGGGGAGCTGTTTTTT; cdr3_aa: CASRFQGSAGELFF
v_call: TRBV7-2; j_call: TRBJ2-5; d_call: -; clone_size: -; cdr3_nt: TGTGCCAGCAGCTTAGCAGGGGCCAGCCAAGAGACCCAGTACTTC; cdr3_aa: CASSLAGASQETQYF
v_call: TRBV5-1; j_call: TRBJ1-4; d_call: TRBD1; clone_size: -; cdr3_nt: TGCGCCAGCGCGTCCGGGACAGGACAAAGTGAAAAACTGTTTTTT; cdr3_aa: CASASGTGQSEKLFF
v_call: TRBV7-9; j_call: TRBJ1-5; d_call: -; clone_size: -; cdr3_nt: TGTGCCAGCAGCTTAGGTGGACAGAATCAGCCCCAGCATTTT; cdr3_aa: CASSLGGQNQPQHF
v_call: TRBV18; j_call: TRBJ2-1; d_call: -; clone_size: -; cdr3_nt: TGTGCCAGCTCACCCACGCGGACTAGAGGGGGCAATGAGCAGTTCTTC; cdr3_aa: CASSPTRTRGGNEQFF
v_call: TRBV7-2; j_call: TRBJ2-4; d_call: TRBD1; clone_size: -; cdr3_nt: TGTGCCAGCAGCATACAGGGGAGCATTCAGTACTTC; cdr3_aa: CASSIQGSIQYF
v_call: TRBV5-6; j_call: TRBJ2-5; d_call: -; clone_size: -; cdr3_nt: TGTGCCAGCAGCCGACAGGTTCAAGAGACCCAGTACTTC; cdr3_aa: CASSRQVQETQYF
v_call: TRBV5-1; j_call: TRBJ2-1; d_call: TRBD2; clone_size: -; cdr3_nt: TGCGCCCGCCTCCGGGGGGCGGGGGGCTCACCTGGGGACAATGAGCAGTTCTTC; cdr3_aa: CARLRGAGGSPGDNEQFF
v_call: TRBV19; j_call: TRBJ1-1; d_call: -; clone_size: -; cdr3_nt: TGTGCCAGTAGTCAGGGTGGTCAGGGGCTGAACACTGAAGCTTTCTTT; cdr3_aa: CASSQGGQGLNTEAFF
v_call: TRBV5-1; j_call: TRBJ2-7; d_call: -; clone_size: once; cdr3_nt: TGCGCCAGCAGCGGCGGCGGCGCGCCCTTCGAGCAGTACTTC; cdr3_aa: CASSGGGAPFEQYF
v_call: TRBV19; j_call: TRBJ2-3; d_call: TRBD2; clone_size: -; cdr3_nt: TGTGCGGCGGGGGGGCGTAGCACAGATACGCAGTATTTT; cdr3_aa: CAAGGRSTDTQYF
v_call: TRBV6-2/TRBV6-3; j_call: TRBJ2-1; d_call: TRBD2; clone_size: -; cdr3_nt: TGTGCCAGCAGTTACTCTCGGACTAGCGGGGGGGCAGCTGAGCAGTTCTTC; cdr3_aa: CASSYSRTSGGAAEQFF
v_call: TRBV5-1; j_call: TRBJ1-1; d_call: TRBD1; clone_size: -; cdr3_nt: TGCGCCAGCAGCCCCGGGACAGATTCCGCTGAAGCTTTCTTT; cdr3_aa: CASSPGTDSAEAFF
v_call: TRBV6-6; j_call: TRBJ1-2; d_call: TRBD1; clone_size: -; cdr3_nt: TGTGCCAGCACCGACCCCGGGACAGGGGAGGGCTACACCTTC; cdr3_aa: CASTDPGTGEGYTF
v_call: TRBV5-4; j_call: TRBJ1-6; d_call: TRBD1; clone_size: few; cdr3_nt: TGTGCCAGCAGCATGCCTGGGACAGGGGCTATTAATTCACCCCTCCACTTT; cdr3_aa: CASSMPGTGAINSPLHF
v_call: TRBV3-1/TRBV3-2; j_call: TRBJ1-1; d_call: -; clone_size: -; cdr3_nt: TGTGCCAGCAGCCTTGGAAGCCTTGTGAACACTGAAGCTTTCTTT; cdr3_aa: CASSLGSLVNTEAFF
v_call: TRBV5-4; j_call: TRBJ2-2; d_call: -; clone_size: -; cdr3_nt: TGTGCCAGCAGCCTTGGGGGCGCGGACACCGGGGAGCTGTTTTTT; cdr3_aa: CASSLGGADTGELFF
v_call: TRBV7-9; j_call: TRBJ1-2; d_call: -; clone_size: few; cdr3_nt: TGTGCCAGCAGCAGGCCAGGTATGGGCTACACCTTC; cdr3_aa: CASSRPGMGYTF
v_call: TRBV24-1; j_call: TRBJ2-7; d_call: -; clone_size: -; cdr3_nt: TGTGCCACCAGTGATTGGCCTGGACTTCTATACGAGCAGTACTTC; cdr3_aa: CATSDWPGLLYEQYF
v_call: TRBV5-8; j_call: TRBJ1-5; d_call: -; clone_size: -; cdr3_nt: TGTGCCACCTCTACAGGGATCAACAGGAGCAATCAGCCCCAGCATTTT; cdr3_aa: CATSTGINRSNQPQHF
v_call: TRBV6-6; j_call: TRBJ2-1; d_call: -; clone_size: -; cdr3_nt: TGTGCCAGCAGTTACTCGAGTTTAGTCAATGAGCAGTTCTTC; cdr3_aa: CASSYSSLVNEQFF
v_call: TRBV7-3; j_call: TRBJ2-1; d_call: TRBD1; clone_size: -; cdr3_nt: TGTGCCAGCAGCCTTTCGGGACAGGGGTACAATGAGCAGTTCTTC; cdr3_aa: CASSLSGQGYNEQFF
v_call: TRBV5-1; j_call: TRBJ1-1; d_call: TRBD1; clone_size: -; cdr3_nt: TGCGCCAGCAGCCCGGACAGGGGGAGTTTGGACACTGAAGCTTTCTTT; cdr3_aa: CASSPDRGSLDTEAFF
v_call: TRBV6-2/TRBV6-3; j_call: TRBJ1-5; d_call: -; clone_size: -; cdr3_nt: TGTGCCAGCAGTCTGGGACATGCTCAGCCCCAGCATTTT; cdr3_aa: CASSLGHAQPQHF
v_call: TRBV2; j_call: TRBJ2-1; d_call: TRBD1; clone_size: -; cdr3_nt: TGTGCCAACTCCTTCCCGGGACAGGGGTTATACAATGAGCAGTTCTTC; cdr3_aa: CANSFPGQGLYNEQFF
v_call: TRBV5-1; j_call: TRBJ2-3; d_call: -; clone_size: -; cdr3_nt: TGCGCCAGCAGGATAGCGGAGCGCACAGATACGCAGTATTTT; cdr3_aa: CASRIAERTDTQYF
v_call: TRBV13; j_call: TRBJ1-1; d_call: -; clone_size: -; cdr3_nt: TGTGCCAGCAGCTTAGCGTGGGACACTGAAGCTTTCTTT; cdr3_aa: CASSLAWDTEAFF
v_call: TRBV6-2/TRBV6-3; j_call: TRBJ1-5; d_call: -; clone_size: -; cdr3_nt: TGTGCCAGCAGTTACGAATCGGGACACCCTAGCAATCAGCCCCAGCATTTT; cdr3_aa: CASSYESGHPSNQPQHF
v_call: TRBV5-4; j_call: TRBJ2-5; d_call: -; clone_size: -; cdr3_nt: TGTGCCAGCAGCCCAGCAACGGGACCACAAGAGACCCAGTACTTC; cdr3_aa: CASSPATGPQETQYF
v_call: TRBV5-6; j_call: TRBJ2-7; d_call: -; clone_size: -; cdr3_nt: TGTGCCAGCAGCTCTCAGGATTTCTACGAGCAGTACTTC; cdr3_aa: CASSSQDFYEQYF
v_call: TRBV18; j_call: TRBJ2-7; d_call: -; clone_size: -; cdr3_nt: TGTGCCAGCTCACCACGACCAGGGCCCTACGAGCAGTACTTC; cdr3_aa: CASSPRPGPYEQYF